Listed below are T cell receptor beta chains from one sample, sequenced in a study of T cell responses to AZD1222 COVID-19 vaccine. Measured with immunoSEQ multiplex PCR; TCRdb has only the in-frame clones, and not every one. The profile shows 100,000 to 150,000 clones, approximately 91% of them singletons. The specimen comprised peripheral blood, sampled on day 0 of AZD1222 vaccination. Source of these receptors: an adult in good health. Each CDR3 is given with its conserved first and last residue. D genes are given only for firm matches. Clone size, where shown, is once, few, many, or a class for clones that have expanded.

J | D | V | size | CDR3 | DNA
TRBJ2-3 | TRBD2 | TRBV3-1/TRBV3-2 | - | CASSSFGGGTDTQYF | TGTGCCAGCAGTTCTTTCGGGGGGGGCACAGATACGCAGTATTTT
TRBJ2-7 | TRBD1 | TRBV27 | few | CASRTGTGSYEQYF | TGTGCCAGCAGGACCGGGACAGGGTCCTACGAGCAGTACTTC
TRBJ2-1 | TRBD1 | TRBV10-3 | - | CAISGPGQGTGEQFF | TGTGCCATCAGCGGGCCGGGACAGGGGACCGGGGAGCAGTTCTTC
TRBJ2-7 | - | TRBV5-1 | once | CASSPRGGADYEQYF | TGCGCCAGCAGCCCCCGAGGCGGGGCGGACTACGAGCAGTACTTC
TRBJ1-1 | - | TRBV15 | - | CATSPSRPNTEAFF | TGTGCCACCAGCCCTAGCAGACCCAACACTGAAGCTTTCTTT
TRBJ2-2 | - | TRBV11-2 | - | CASSLEGPGPGELFF | TGTGCCAGCAGCTTAGAGGGCCCAGGGCCCGGGGAGCTGTTTTTT
TRBJ2-2 | TRBD1 | TRBV2 | once | CASSHRDRDLGELFF | TGTGCCAGCAGTCACCGGGACAGGGATCTCGGGGAGCTGTTTTTT
TRBJ2-5 | TRBD1 | TRBV5-1 | - | CASSWRDRELGETQYF | TGCGCCAGCAGCTGGCGGGACAGGGAACTTGGAGAGACCCAGTACTTC
TRBJ1-2 | TRBD1 | TRBV19 | - | CASNGDRVDGYTF | TGTGCCAGTAATGGGGACAGGGTGGACGGCTACACCTTC
TRBJ1-6 | - | TRBV5-8 | - | CASSLASSYNSPLHF | TGTGCCAGCAGCTTGGCCAGCTCCTATAATTCACCCCTCCACTTT
TRBJ2-1 | - | TRBV20-1 | once | CSASISGGPTYNEQFF | TGCAGTGCTAGTATTAGCGGCGGACCTACCTACAATGAGCAGTTCTTC
TRBJ2-7 | - | TRBV5-1 | - | CASSLEGHSYEQYF | TGCGCCAGCAGCTTGGAGGGACACTCCTACGAGCAGTACTTC
TRBJ2-3 | - | TRBV24-1 | - | CATSGSTDTQYF | TGTGCCACCAGTGGGAGCACAGATACGCAGTATTTT
TRBJ1-3 | - | TRBV7-6 | - | CASSLEGLDSSGNTIYF | TGTGCCAGCAGCTTAGAGGGCCTTGACTCCTCTGGAAACACCATATATTTT
TRBJ1-2 | TRBD1 | TRBV2 | - | CASSPRSGGDGYTF | TGTGCCAGCAGTCCTCGGTCAGGGGGGGATGGCTACACCTTC
TRBJ2-5 | TRBD1 | TRBV5-1 | - | CASSFGVGGRKTQYF | TGCGCCAGCAGCTTTGGAGTAGGGGGCCGAAAGACCCAGTACTTC
TRBJ2-1 | TRBD2 | TRBV4-3 | - | CASSQDLSSSGRNEQFF | TGCGCCAGCAGCCAAGATTTGTCGTCTAGCGGGCGTAATGAGCAGTTCTTC
TRBJ1-1 | - | TRBV5-4 | - | CATRRVENTEAFF | TGTGCCACCAGGCGGGTGGAGAACACTGAAGCTTTCTTT
TRBJ1-6 | TRBD1 | TRBV6-6 | - | CASSPGQKNSPLHF | TGTGCCAGCAGCCCGGGACAGAAAAATTCACCCCTCCACTTT
TRBJ1-2 | - | TRBV28 | - | CASSLPSESGYTF | TGTGCCAGCAGTTTGCCCTCGGAAAGTGGCTACACCTTC
TRBJ1-1 | - | TRBV4-2 | - | CASSQVQSGGTGEERAFF | TGTGCCAGCAGCCAAGTTCAGTCAGGAGGGACGGGTGAGGAGCGAGCTTTCTTT
TRBJ1-2 | - | TRBV19 | - | CASRKEGPGTTYGYTF | TGTGCCAGTAGGAAGGAGGGCCCTGGGACTACCTATGGCTACACCTTC
TRBJ1-2 | - | TRBV7-8 | - | CASSLGPYGYTF | TGTGCCAGCAGCTTAGGTCCTTATGGCTACACCTTC
TRBJ1-5 | TRBD1 | TRBV19 | - | CASTPDRAGDQPQHF | TGTGCCAGTACCCCGGACAGGGCTGGGGATCAGCCCCAGCATTTT
TRBJ2-1 | - | TRBV28 | few | CASLRSRAGHEQFF | TGTGCCAGCCTGAGGTCGCGGGCGGGCCATGAGCAGTTCTTC
TRBJ1-1 | - | TRBV7-8 | once | CASSLVGGVFSGDTEAFF | TGTGCCAGCAGCTTAGTAGGGGGGGTGTTCAGCGGAGACACTGAAGCTTTCTTT
TRBJ2-2 | - | TRBV30 | - | CAWSVQIGGELFF | TGTGCCTGGAGTGTACAGATTGGCGGGGAGCTGTTTTTT
TRBJ1-5 | TRBD1 | TRBV2 | - | CASRDRGYQPQHF | TGTGCCAGCAGGGACAGGGGTTATCAGCCCCAGCATTTT
TRBJ1-2 | - | TRBV27 | once | CASSKGHGYTF | TGTGCCAGCAGTAAGGGCCATGGCTACACCTTC
TRBJ2-1 | - | TRBV7-8 | - | CASSFSWGISYNEQFF | TGTGCCAGCAGCTTTAGTTGGGGGATTTCCTACAATGAGCAGTTCTTC
TRBJ2-1 | - | TRBV5-4 | - | CASSLDRDEQFF | TGTGCCAGCAGCTTGGACAGGGATGAGCAGTTCTTC
TRBJ1-5 | - | TRBV2 | - | CASSDLGRNSNQPQHF | TGTGCCAGCAGCGACTTAGGGAGAAATAGCAATCAGCCCCAGCATTTT
TRBJ1-2 | - | TRBV25-1 | - | CASSEWRYGYTF | TGTGCCAGCAGTGAATGGAGATATGGCTACACCTTC
TRBJ2-2 | - | TRBV12-5 | once | CASGLAGSAVGELFF | TGTGCTAGTGGTTTGGCCGGATCGGCGGTTGGGGAGCTGTTTTTT
TRBJ2-2 | - | TRBV3-1/TRBV3-2 | few | CASSHRLASGELFF | TGTGCCAGCAGCCACCGTCTAGCGTCCGGGGAGCTGTTTTTT
TRBJ1-5 | - | TRBV7-9 | once | CASSPDGFNQPQHF | TGTGCCAGCAGTCCCGACGGATTCAATCAGCCCCAGCATTTT
TRBJ1-4 | - | TRBV3-1/TRBV3-2 | - | CASSLNEKLFF | TGTGCCAGCAGCCTTAATGAAAAACTGTTTTTT
TRBJ1-2 | - | TRBV5-4 | - | CASSLGSGYTF | TGTGCCAGCAGCTTAGGGAGCGGCTACACCTTC
TRBJ1-1 | - | TRBV9 | - | CASSVHGNTEAFF | TGTGCCAGCAGCGTCCACGGAAACACTGAAGCTTTCTTT
TRBJ1-3 | - | TRBV20-1 | - | CSASGSGPSGNTIYF | TGCAGTGCTAGTGGGTCTGGGCCCTCTGGAAACACCATATATTTT
TRBJ1-2 | - | TRBV5-4 | - | CASSLWGRGHGYTF | TGTGCCAGCAGCTTGTGGGGGAGGGGCCATGGCTACACCTTC
TRBJ1-4 | - | TRBV2 | once | CASRQDRHLNEKLFF | TGTGCCAGCAGACAGGACAGACACCTTAATGAAAAACTGTTTTTT
TRBJ2-1 | - | TRBV5-4 | - | CASTPSPFSYNEQFF | TGTGCCAGCACCCCAAGCCCGTTCTCCTACAATGAGCAGTTCTTC
TRBJ1-5 | - | TRBV18 | - | CASSSGRSNQPQHF | TGTGCCAGCTCCTCCGGGAGAAGCAATCAGCCCCAGCATTTT
TRBJ2-3 | TRBD2 | TRBV12-5 | - | CASGLGGRGYTQYF | TGTGCTAGTGGTTTGGGTGGGCGGGGGTATACGCAGTATTTT
TRBJ2-1 | TRBD2 | TRBV18 | - | CASSNVGLAGFEQFF | TGTGCCAGCTCAAACGTGGGGCTAGCGGGGTTTGAGCAGTTCTTC
TRBJ1-4 | TRBD1 | TRBV7-9 | - | CASSPGQGEGEKLFF | TGTGCCAGCAGCCCGGGACAGGGAGAGGGAGAAAAACTGTTTTTT
TRBJ2-5 | - | TRBV4-2 | - | CASSPKTKGITQETQYF | TGTGCCAGCAGCCCGAAGACTAAGGGGATTACTCAAGAGACCCAGTACTTC
TRBJ2-5 | TRBD2 | TRBV12-3/TRBV12-4 | - | CASSFPSGGWLYF | TGTGCCAGCAGTTTCCCTAGCGGGGGTTGGTTGTACTTC
TRBJ1-5 | - | TRBV4-1 | - | CASSLSVAGSNQPQHF | TGCGCCAGCAGCCTCTCGGTGGCAGGGTCCAATCAGCCCCAGCATTTT
TRBJ1-1 | - | TRBV5-6 | - | CASIIRGRDTEAFF | TGTGCCAGCATAATCAGGGGCCGTGACACTGAAGCTTTCTTT
TRBJ2-4 | - | TRBV28 | - | CASSFRLPAKNIQYF | TGTGCCAGCAGTTTTCGCCTGCCCGCCAAAAACATTCAGTACTTC
TRBJ1-2 | TRBD1 | TRBV30 | few | CAWSRDRPYGYTF | TGTGCCTGGAGCAGGGACAGACCCTATGGCTACACCTTC
TRBJ1-6 | TRBD1 | TRBV9 | - | CASSLTGDISPLHF | TGTGCCAGCTCCTTGACAGGGGATATTTCACCCCTCCACTTT
TRBJ2-6 | - | TRBV7-2 | - | CASRPQPSGANVLTF | TGTGCCAGCAGACCACAGCCCTCTGGGGCCAACGTCCTGACTTTC
TRBJ1-5 | - | TRBV12-3/TRBV12-4 | - | CASSLEPNQPQHF | TGTGCCAGCAGTTTAGAGCCAAATCAGCCCCAGCATTTT
TRBJ1-6 | - | TRBV3-1/TRBV3-2 | - | CASSTKGNSPLHF | TGTGCCAGCAGCACAAAGGGTAATTCACCCCTCCACTTT
TRBJ1-1 | TRBD1 | TRBV28 | once | CASTERQGARGAFF | TGTGCCAGCACCGAGAGACAGGGGGCGCGAGGAGCTTTCTTT
TRBJ2-1 | - | TRBV6-5 | once | CASSYTPYNEQFF | TGTGCCAGCAGTTACACCCCCTACAATGAGCAGTTCTTC